These T cell receptor beta chains were read from a single sample in a study of blood T cells in healthy people across ages. MiXCR was run by TCRdb on the 5' RACE reads, yielding one entry per CDR3 protein. The sample has 650,000 to 800,000 distinct CDR3 sequences, under 45% seen once. The source material was blood. The receptors shown here come from a man aged 55 to 69 in good health. CDR3s include the opening cysteine and the closing phenylalanine or tryptophan. The D gene is left open where the match is weak. Only part of the rows carry a size: once, few, many, or a class if the clone is expanded.

>TRBJ2-7|TRBV6-6|TRBD1|NA
TGTGCCAGCAGCCCCTGGGACAGCCACTACGAGCAGTACTTC
CASSPWDSHYEQYF
>TRBJ1-2|TRBV7-2|NA|NA
TGTGCCAGCAGCTCCCCCTTTCCCTCGGGACAAAATGGCTACACCTTC
CASSSPFPSGQNGYTF
>TRBJ2-7|TRBV4-3|TRBD1|NA
TGCGCCAGCAGCCAAGATGTCAGGGGGAGCTCCTACGAGCAGTACTTC
CASSQDVRGSSYEQYF
>TRBJ2-7|TRBV7-9|NA|few
TGTGCCAGCAGCTTAGGGGGCTCGGGGAACGAGCAGTACTTC
CASSLGGSGNEQYF
>TRBJ2-3|TRBV20-1|NA|once
TGCAGTGCGTGGGGGGCCGACGCAGATACGCAGTATTTT
CSAWGADADTQYF
>TRBJ1-6|TRBV13|NA|NA
TGTGCCAGCAGCTACAATGGGGGGAATTCACCCCTCCACTTT
CASSYNGGNSPLHF
>TRBJ1-6|TRBV6-5|NA|NA
TGTGCCAGCACCAAAGGGCAGTATTCACCCCTCCACTTT
CASTKGQYSPLHF
>TRBJ2-3|TRBV30|NA|NA
TGTGCCTGGTCTACCGGGACAACTAGCACAGATACGCAGTATTTT
CAWSTGTTSTDTQYF
>TRBJ2-1|TRBV4-3|NA|few
TGCGCCAGCAGCCAAGGGCAGGGTGGCGGTGAGCAGTTCTTC
CASSQGQGGGEQFF
>TRBJ2-5|TRBV15|NA|NA
TGTGCCACCAGCAGAGATCAGGTTCCAGAGACCCGGTACTTC
CATSRDQVPETRYF
>TRBJ1-2|TRBV20-1|NA|many
TGCAGTGCCCAAACGGGGGGCAGGGCAGGCTATGGCTACACCTTC
CSAQTGGRAGYGYTF
>TRBJ2-1|TRBV7-9|NA|NA
TGTGCCAGCAGCATTAATGAGCAGTTCTTC
CASSINEQFF
>TRBJ1-5|TRBV10-2|TRBD1|NA
TGCGCCAGCAACCCAGGGGGGGTTGGGCAGCCCCAGCATTTT
CASNPGGVGQPQHF
>TRBJ2-1|TRBV6-2/TRBV6-3|NA|few
TGTGCCAGCAGTATCCGGGCCATTCAGTTCTTC
CASSIRAIQFF
>TRBJ1-4|TRBV20-1|NA|NA
TGCAGTGCCATCAACCCCGGTACCGCAACTAATGAAAAACTGTTTTTT
CSAINPGTATNEKLFF
>TRBJ2-5|TRBV7-3|TRBD1|NA
TGTGCCAGCAGCGCTACAGGGGTGAGGGGAGAGACCCAGTACTTC
CASSATGVRGETQYF
>TRBJ1-4|TRBV7-2|NA|once
TGTGCCAGCAGCTTATCGAGATCCGAACTTGAAAAACTGTTTTTT
CASSLSRSELEKLFF
>TRBJ1-5|TRBV10-3|NA|few
TGTGCCATCAGTGAGTCCTTAGGGGCCCAAAATCAGCCCCAGCATTTT
CAISESLGAQNQPQHF
>TRBJ2-1|TRBV20-1|NA|NA
TGCAGTGCTAGAGATGGCAGGGAAGTGAGCACTGAGCAGTTCTTC
CSARDGREVSTEQFF
>TRBJ1-5|TRBV4-3|NA|few
TGCGCCAGCAGCCAAGACCCCTATTTCCAGACCAATCAGCCCCAGCATTTT
CASSQDPYFQTNQPQHF
>TRBJ2-6|TRBV5-1|NA|few
TGCGCCAGCAGCCTTTCGGGGCATGGGGCCAACGTCCTGACTTTC
CASSLSGHGANVLTF
>TRBJ2-7|TRBV7-2|NA|NA
TGTGCCACTGCTGGGGGACACAATGAGCAGTACTTC
CATAGGHNEQYF
>TRBJ2-7|TRBV11-2|NA|many
TGTGCCAGCGGTCAGGGGAGCGACGAGCAGTACTTC
CASGQGSDEQYF
>TRBJ1-1|TRBV20-1|NA|NA
TGCAGTGCGGCTGGGGCCACTGTGAACACTGAAGCTTTCTTT
CSAAGATVNTEAFF
>TRBJ1-2|TRBV6-6|NA|NA
TGTGCCAGCAGCATTAACAGGGACGTTGGCTACACCTTC
CASSINRDVGYTF
>TRBJ2-7|TRBV20-1|TRBD1|once
TGCAGTCCTCAGGACAGGGCATACGAGCAGTACTTC
CSPQDRAYEQYF
>TRBJ1-2|TRBV28|NA|NA
TGTGCCACCCAGGACGGAGACTATGGCTACACCTTC
CATQDGDYGYTF
>TRBJ1-2|TRBV29-1|NA|NA
TGCAGCGGTGAAAACGGCAGGGGAAGTGGCTACACCTTC
CSGENGRGSGYTF
>TRBJ2-1|TRBV27|NA|NA
TGTGCCAGCAGTAAAGTACAGGGAATTTTCAACAATGAGCAGTTCTTC
CASSKVQGIFNNEQFF
>TRBJ2-4|TRBV6-2/TRBV6-3|TRBD1|NA
TGTGCCAGCAGTTACGGGACAGGGGGCAACATTCAGTACTTC
CASSYGTGGNIQYF
>TRBJ2-3|TRBV14|TRBD1|NA
TGTGCCAGCAGTTCTCTTCCGGGACAGGGTATTGGTACAGATACGCAGTATTTT
CASSSLPGQGIGTDTQYF
>TRBJ2-7|TRBV7-2|NA|NA
TGTGCCAGCAGCTCGACACCCGCCTACGAGCAGTACTTC
CASSSTPAYEQYF
>TRBJ2-5|TRBV5-1|NA|few
TGCGCCAGCAGCTTGTGGAGTTACCAAGAGACCCAGTACTTC
CASSLWSYQETQYF
>TRBJ2-1|TRBV29-1|NA|NA
TGCAGCGTTGTAGGAATGGTGCGGGGTTACAATGAGCAGTTCTTC
CSVVGMVRGYNEQFF
>TRBJ2-7|TRBV7-2|TRBD1|NA
TGTACCAGCAGCAGGGACAGGGTTAGTATTCGCGAGCAGTACTTC
CTSSRDRVSIREQYF
>TRBJ2-5|TRBV5-1|NA|NA
TGCGCCAGCAGCTTAACACTACTAGCAGGAGAGACCCAGTACTTC
CASSLTLLAGETQYF
>TRBJ1-5|TRBV6-5|TRBD1|NA
TGTGCCAGCAGTGGACAGGGGGTAAGTCAGCCCCAGCATTTT
CASSGQGVSQPQHF
>TRBJ2-3|TRBV6-2/TRBV6-3|NA|few
TGTGCCAGCAGTGACGGCGGGGGCCCGTATACGCAGTATTTT
CASSDGGGPYTQYF
>TRBJ1-1|TRBV11-2|NA|NA
TGTGCCAGCACCCCTACTAGGAACACTGAAGCTTTCTTT
CASTPTRNTEAFF
>TRBJ2-7|TRBV3-1|NA|NA
TGTGCCAGCAGCCGGGGGCCTAGACTCGGAGCGGGTGGGACCTACGAGCAGTACTTC
CASSRGPRLGAGGTYEQYF
>TRBJ2-7|TRBV2|NA|NA
TGTGCCAGCCAACTCGCCTCCTCCTACGAGCAGTACTTC
CASQLASSYEQYF
>TRBJ2-7|TRBV20-1|TRBD1|once
TGCAGTGCTAGAGCGACCGGGACAGGGTCCTACGAGCAGTACTTC
CSARATGTGSYEQYF
>TRBJ2-1|TRBV5-1|TRBD1|NA
TGCGCCAGCAGCCCGGGACAGGCCTTCAATGAGCAGTTCTTC
CASSPGQAFNEQFF